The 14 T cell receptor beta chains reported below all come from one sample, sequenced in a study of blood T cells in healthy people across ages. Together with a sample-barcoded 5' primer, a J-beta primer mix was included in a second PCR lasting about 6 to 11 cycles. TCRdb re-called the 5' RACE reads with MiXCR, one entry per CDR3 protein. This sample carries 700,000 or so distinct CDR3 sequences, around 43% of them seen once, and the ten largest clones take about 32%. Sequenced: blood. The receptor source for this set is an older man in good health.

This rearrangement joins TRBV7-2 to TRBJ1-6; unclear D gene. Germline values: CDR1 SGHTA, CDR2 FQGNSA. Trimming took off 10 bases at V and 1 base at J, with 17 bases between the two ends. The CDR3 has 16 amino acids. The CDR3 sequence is CATTQSVGSYNSPLHF. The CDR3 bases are TGTGCCACCACACAATCGGTCGGATCCTATAATTCACCCCTCCACTTT.

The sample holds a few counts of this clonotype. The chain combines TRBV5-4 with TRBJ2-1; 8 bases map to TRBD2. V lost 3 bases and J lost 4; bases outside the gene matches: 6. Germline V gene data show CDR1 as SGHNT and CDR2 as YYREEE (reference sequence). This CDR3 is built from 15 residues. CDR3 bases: TGTGCCAGCAGCTCGCGGGAGGCCGCATACAATGAGCAGTTCTTC. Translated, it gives CASSSREAAYNEQFF.

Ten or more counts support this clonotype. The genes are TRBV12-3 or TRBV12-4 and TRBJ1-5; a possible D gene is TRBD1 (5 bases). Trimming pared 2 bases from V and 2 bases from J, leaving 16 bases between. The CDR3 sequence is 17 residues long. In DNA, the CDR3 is TGTGCCAGCAGTTTAACCCGACGGGGACTTCGCAATCAGCCCCAGCATTTT. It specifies CASSLTRRGLRNQPQHF.

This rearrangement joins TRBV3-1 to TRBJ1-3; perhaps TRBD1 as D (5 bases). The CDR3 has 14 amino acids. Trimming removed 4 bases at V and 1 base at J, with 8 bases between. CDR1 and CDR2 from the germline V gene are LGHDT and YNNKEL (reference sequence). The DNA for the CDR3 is TGTGCCAGCAGCCGCGGGACGTCTGGAAACACCATATATTTT. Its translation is CASSRGTSGNTIYF.

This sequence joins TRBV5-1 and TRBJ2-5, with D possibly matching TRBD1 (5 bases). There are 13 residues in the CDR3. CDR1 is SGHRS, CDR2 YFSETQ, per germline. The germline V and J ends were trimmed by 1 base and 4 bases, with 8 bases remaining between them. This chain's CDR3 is CASSLLQGETQYF. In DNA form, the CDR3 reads TGCGCCAGCAGCTTGTTGCAGGGAGAGACCCAGTACTTC.

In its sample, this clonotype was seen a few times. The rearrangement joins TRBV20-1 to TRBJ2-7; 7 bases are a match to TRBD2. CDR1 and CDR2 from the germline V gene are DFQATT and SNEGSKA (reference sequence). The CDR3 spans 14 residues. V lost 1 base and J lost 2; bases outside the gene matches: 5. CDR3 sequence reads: CSARVPSGAYEQYF. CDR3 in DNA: TGCAGTGCTAGAGTTCCTAGCGGAGCCTACGAGCAGTACTTC.

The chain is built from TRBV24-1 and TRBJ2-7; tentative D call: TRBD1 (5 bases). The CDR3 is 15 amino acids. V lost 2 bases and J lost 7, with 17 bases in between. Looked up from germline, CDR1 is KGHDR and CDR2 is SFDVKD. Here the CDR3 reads CATSDSGKAYNEQYF. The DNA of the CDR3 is TGTGCCACCAGTGATTCAGGGAAGGCCTACAATGAGCAGTACTTC.

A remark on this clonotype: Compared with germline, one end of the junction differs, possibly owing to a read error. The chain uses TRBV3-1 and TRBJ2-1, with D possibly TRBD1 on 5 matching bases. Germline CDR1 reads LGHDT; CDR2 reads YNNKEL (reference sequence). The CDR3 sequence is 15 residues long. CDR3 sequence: CASSHRVSPGNGQFF. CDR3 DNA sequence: TGTGCCAGCAGCCACAGGGTGTCCCCCGGCAATGGGCAGTTCTTC.

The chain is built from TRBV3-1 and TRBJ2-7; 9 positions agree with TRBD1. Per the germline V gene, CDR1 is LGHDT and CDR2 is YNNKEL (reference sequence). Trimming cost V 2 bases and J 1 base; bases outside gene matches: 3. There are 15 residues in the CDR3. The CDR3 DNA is TGTGCCAGCAGCCAACCCGGGACAGGGTCCTACGAGCAGTACTTC. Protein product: CASSQPGTGSYEQYF.

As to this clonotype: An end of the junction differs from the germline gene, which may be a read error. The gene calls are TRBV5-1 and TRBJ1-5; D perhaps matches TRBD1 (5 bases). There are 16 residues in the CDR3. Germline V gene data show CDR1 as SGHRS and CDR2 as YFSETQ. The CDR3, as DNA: TGCGCCAGCAGCCCCTTTGGGGGGGGTGGCAAGCAGCCCCAGCATTTT. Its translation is CASSPFGGGGKQPQHF.

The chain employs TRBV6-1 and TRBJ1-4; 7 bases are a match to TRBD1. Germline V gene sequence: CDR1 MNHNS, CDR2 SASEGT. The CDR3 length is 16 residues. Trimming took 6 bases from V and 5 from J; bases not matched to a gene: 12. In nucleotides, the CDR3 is TGTGCCAGCAGGGACTCCGGGACAGCGATAAATGAAAAACTGTTTTTT. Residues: CASRDSGTAINEKLFF.

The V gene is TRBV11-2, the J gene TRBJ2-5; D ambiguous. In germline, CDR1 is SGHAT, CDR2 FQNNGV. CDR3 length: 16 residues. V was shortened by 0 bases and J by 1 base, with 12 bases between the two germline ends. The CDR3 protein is CASSLDVGSAQETQYF. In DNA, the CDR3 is TGTGCCAGCAGCTTAGATGTTGGTTCGGCCCAAGAGACCCAGTACTTC.

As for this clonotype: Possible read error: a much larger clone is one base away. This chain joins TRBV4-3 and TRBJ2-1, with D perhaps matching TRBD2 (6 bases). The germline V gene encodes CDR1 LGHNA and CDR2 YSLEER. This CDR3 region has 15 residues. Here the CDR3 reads CASNQDTLASNEQFF. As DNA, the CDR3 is TGCGCCAGCAACCAAGATACCCTAGCGAGTAATGAGCAGTTCTTC.

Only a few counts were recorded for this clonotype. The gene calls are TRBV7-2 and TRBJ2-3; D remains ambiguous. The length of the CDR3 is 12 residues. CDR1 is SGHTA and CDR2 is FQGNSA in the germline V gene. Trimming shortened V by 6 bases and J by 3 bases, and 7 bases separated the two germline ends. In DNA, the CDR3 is TGTGCCAGCAGTATAGCTACAGATACGCAGTATTTT. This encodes CASSIATDTQYF.